What follows are 19 T cell receptor beta chains derived from one specimen sequenced in a study of T-cell reconstitution after alpha-beta-depleted transplantation in children (dated by TCRdb to about 2016). Preparation of the library involved PCR. Sequencer: Illumina HiSeq 2500. TCR libraries were prepared with molecular barcoding, using unique molecular identifiers to normalize TCRbeta repertoire quantification. TCRdb reworked the public reads: Q25 trimming with fastp, MiXCR clone assembly, productive beta chains retained. A single entry per CDR3 protein holds the most common genes and DNA from its merged rows. The table for this sample lists approximately 1,000,000 distinct CDR3 sequences; less than 30% of them were counted only once. Clones ranked in the top ten supply 28% of the sample. The treatment or condition label, read with the paper, signifies: allogeneic hematopoietic cell transplantation with graft depleted of TCRalphabeta T cells and CD19 B cells.

Sequencing was performed on PBMCs, mostly from graft donor cells, taken 360 days after TCRalphabeta/CD19-depleted stem cell transplant. These receptors were collected from a boy under two years old who had a stem cell transplant for SCID, so the T cells may come from the graft donor.

This rearrangement joins TRBV10-1 to TRBJ1-1; the D gene is possibly TRBD1 (5 bases). V lost 11 bases, J lost 4 bases, and 20 bases lay in between. This CDR3 spans 14 amino acids. Germline values: CDR1 WNHNN, CDR2 SYGVQD (reference sequence). CDR3 nucleotide sequence: TGCGCCCTCATAAGAGGGAGGGGCGGCACTGAAGCTTTCTTT. Its translation is CALIRGRGGTEAFF.

The gene calls are TRBV15 and TRBJ2-2; TRBD1 matches at 8 bases. V shed 9 bases, J shed 3 bases, and the junction held 3 bases outside the gene matches. CDR3 size: 13 residues. Per germline, CDR1 LNHNV and CDR2 YYDKDF (reference sequence). Here the CDR3 reads CATTTGDTGELFF. CDR3 in DNA: TGTGCCACTACGACAGGGGACACCGGGGAGCTGTTTTTT.

The genes are TRBV3-1 and TRBJ2-1; D unresolved. This CDR3 is built from 16 residues. Germline V gene sequence: CDR1 LGHDT, CDR2 YNNKEL (reference sequence). Between the trimmed V and J ends, which lost 0 bases and 6 bases, there was a span of 15 bases. This CDR3 is CASSQDRAEKINEQFF. CDR3 DNA sequence: TGTGCCAGCAGCCAAGATCGGGCGGAGAAAATCAATGAGCAGTTCTTC.

The sample holds many counts of this clonotype. The V and J genes are TRBV27 and TRBJ1-1; D possibly corresponds to TRBD1 (5 bases). The germline V gene has CDR1 MNHEY and CDR2 SMNVEV (reference sequence). Trimming took off 3 bases at V and 3 bases at J, with 8 bases between the two ends. The CDR3 is 13 residues long. The CDR3 protein is CASSFAGHTEAFF. CDR3 coding DNA: TGTGCCAGCAGTTTCGCAGGGCACACTGAAGCTTTCTTT.

The chain has TRBV6-1 and TRBJ1-5, with 8 bases lining up with TRBD1. This CDR3 is built from 13 residues. V shed 9 bases, J shed 4 bases, and the junction held 5 bases outside the gene matches. CDR1 is MNHNS, CDR2 SASEGT, per germline. CDR3 in DNA: TGTGCCAGTAGGACAGGGCCTAATCAGCCCCAGCATTTT. The encoded protein is CASRTGPNQPQHF.

V is TRBV10-3 and J is TRBJ1-1; TRBD1 aligns across 10 bases. Germline V gene data show CDR1 as ENHRY and CDR2 as SYGVKD. V was clipped by 5 bases and J by 5 bases; unmatched bases: 5. This CDR3 is built from 14 residues. The CDR3 DNA reads as TGTGCCATCAGTCCGGGACAGGGGATAACTGAAGCTTTCTTT. Translated: CAISPGQGITEAFF.

There are many counts of this clonotype. V and J are TRBV25-1 and TRBJ2-7; D is unclear. The length of the CDR3 is 14 residues. Germline-derived CDR1 and CDR2 are MGHDK and SYGVNS. Between the trimmed V and J ends, which lost 1 base and 2 bases, there was a span of 9 bases. The CDR3 protein is CASSEWKATYEQYF. In DNA, the CDR3 is TGTGCCAGCAGTGAATGGAAGGCCACCTACGAGCAGTACTTC.

The V gene is TRBV10-3, the J gene TRBJ2-1; D is uncertain. The germline CDR1 and CDR2 sequences are ENHRY and SYGVKD. This CDR3 comprises 15 residues. Trimming pared 3 bases from V and 9 bases from J, leaving 18 bases between. CDR3 sequence (DNA): TGTGCCATCAGTGATTATCGAGAGTCCCTCGGTGAGCAGTTCTTC. Encoded protein: CAISDYRESLGEQFF.

The chain has TRBV12-3 or TRBV12-4 and TRBJ1-1, with no clear D. CDR3 size: 13 residues. V gave up 2 bases and J gave up 11 bases, with 15 bases separating them. CDR3 in amino acids: CASSLSSQTMAFF. The CDR3, as DNA: TGTGCCAGCAGTTTATCCTCCCAGACGATGGCTTTCTTT.

The chain carries TRBV5-1 and TRBJ1-5, with D possibly matching TRBD1 (5 bases). Germline V gene data show CDR1 as SGHRS and CDR2 as YFSETQ. The CDR3 has 15 amino acids. Trimming left V 1 base short and J 3 bases short, with 11 bases between. This CDR3 reads CASSLYGAPNQPQHF. CDR3 nucleotides: TGCGCCAGCAGCTTGTATGGGGCCCCCAATCAGCCCCAGCATTTT.

The chain's CDR3 is CASSQGTSGGNEQFF. CDR3 bases: TGTGCCAGCAGCCAAGGGACTAGCGGGGGTAATGAGCAGTTCTTC. The chain uses TRBV4-2 and TRBJ2-1; the match to TRBD2 covers 13 bases. The CDR3 loop spans 15 amino acids. Losses at the gene ends were 1 base for V and 7 bases for J; bases not matched to a gene: 1. Germline loops: CDR1 LGHNA, CDR2 YNFKEQ.

V usage is TRBV20-1 and J usage is TRBJ1-2, with D maybe TRBD1 (6 bases). Trimming shortened V by 2 bases and J by 4 bases, and 23 bases separated the two germline ends. This CDR3 contains 17 residues. Germline lookup yields CDR1 DFQATT and CDR2 SNEGSKA (reference sequence). The CDR3 spells CSARNSLGGEGGYGYTF. CDR3 DNA sequence: TGCAGTGCTAGAAACAGTTTGGGGGGCGAGGGGGGCTATGGCTACACCTTC.

The chain joins TRBV11-3 to TRBJ2-3; 8 bases are shared with TRBD2. Germline CDR1 and CDR2: SGHNT and YENEEA. This CDR3 has 13 residues. Trimming at V came to 8 bases and at J to 5 bases, leaving 6 bases not matched to a gene. The CDR3 spells CASAGGRGDTQYF. The CDR3 DNA reads TGTGCCAGCGCGGGGGGAAGAGGAGATACGCAGTATTTT.

This clonotype was counted a few times. The chain recombines TRBV11-2 with TRBJ2-1; 8 nucleotides agree with TRBD2. After removal of 2 bases from V and 6 bases from J, the junction contained 9 bases not matched to a gene. Germline V gene data show CDR1 as SGHAT and CDR2 as FQNNGV. CDR3 length equals 16 residues. The CDR3 region has the DNA TGTGCCAGCAGCTTAATGCGGACTAGCAGTCCCAATGAGCAGTTCTTC. This gives the protein CASSLMRTSSPNEQFF.

The chain couples TRBV21-1 to TRBJ2-5. TRBV21-1 is a pseudogene locus. This CDR3 spans 14 amino acids. The CDR3 sequence: CASRPGVIGETQYF. The CDR3 region has the DNA TGTGCCAGCAGGCCTGGGGTGATCGGGGAGACCCAGTACTTC.

Only a few counts were recorded for this clonotype. A junction boundary mismatches the germline segment, possibly from a read error. This chain joins TRBV28 and TRBJ2-5; 14 bases are shared with TRBD2. The germline V gene encodes CDR1 MDHEN and CDR2 SYDVKM. This CDR3 has 14 amino acids. The CDR3 DNA reads as TGTGCCAGCAGGATCGGACTAGCGGGGGGCTCGTGCGACTTC. Its translation is CASRIGLAGGSCDF.

J is TRBJ1-1 and V is TRBV4-3, with D tentatively TRBD1 (6 bases). Trimming removed 1 base from V and 0 bases from J, with 9 bases in between. The CDR3 has 15 residues. The germline V gene encodes CDR1 LGHNA and CDR2 YSLEER. This CDR3 is CASSQGDRMNTEAFF. CDR3 DNA: TGCGCCAGCAGCCAAGGCGACAGGATGAACACTGAAGCTTTCTTT.

This clonotype was observed a few times. The gene calls are TRBV4-1 and TRBJ1-1; unclear D gene. Germline assignment: CDR1 MGHRA and CDR2 YSYEKL. This CDR3 contains 13 residues. V dropped 6 bases and J dropped 0 bases, with 8 bases sitting between them. CDR3 coding DNA: TGCGCCAGCAGACCGCAGGTGAACACTGAAGCTTTCTTT. It translates to CASRPQVNTEAFF.

The chain couples TRBV25-1 to TRBJ2-1, with a possible D match to TRBD1 (6 bases). Germline-derived CDR1 and CDR2 are MGHDK and SYGVNS. The V end lost 3 bases, the J end lost 5 bases, and 17 bases lay between the germline ends. This CDR3 has 16 amino acids. The CDR3 region has the DNA TGTGCCAGCAGTGACCCAGGGGAAATCTTCGACAATGAGCAGTTCTTC. Protein: CASSDPGEIFDNEQFF.